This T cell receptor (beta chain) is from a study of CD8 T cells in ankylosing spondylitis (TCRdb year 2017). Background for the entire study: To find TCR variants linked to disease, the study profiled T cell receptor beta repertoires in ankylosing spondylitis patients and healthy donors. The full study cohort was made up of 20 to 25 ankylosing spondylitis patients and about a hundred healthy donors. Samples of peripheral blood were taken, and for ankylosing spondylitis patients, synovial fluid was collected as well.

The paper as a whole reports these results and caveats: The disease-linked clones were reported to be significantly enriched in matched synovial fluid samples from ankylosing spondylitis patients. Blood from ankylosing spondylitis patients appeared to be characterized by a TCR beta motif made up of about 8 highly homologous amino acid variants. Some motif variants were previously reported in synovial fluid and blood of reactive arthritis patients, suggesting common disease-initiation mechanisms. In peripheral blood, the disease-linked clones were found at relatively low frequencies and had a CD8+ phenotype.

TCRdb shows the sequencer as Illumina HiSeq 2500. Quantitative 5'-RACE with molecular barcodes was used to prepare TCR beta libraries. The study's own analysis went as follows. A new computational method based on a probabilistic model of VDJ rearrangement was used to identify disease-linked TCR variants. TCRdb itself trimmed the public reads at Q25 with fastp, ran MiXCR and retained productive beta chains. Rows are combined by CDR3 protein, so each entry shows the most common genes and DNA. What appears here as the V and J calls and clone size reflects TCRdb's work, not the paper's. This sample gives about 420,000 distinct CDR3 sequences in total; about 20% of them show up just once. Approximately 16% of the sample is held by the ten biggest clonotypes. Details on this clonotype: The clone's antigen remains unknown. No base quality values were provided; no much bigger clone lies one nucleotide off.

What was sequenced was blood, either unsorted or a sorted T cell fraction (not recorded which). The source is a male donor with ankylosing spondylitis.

Here is the DNA: TGTGCCATCAGTCCTTCGGACAGGGGGTACGAGCAGTACTTC. This gives the protein CAISPSDRGYEQYF. The rearranged chain carries TRBV10-3 and TRBJ2-7; 10 bases in the junction line up with TRBD1. The CDR3 goes from the cysteine to the phenylalanine over 14 residues. CDR3 DNA is the only sequence kept; it has 42 bases, read in frame from the first base. The CDR1 and CDR2 encoded by the germline V gene are ENHRY and SYGVKD. Relative to germline, V is missing 5 bases and J is missing 4 bases, with 5 bases of the junction outside any gene match.